This record covers a single T cell receptor beta chain. In the authors' methods: Amplification from reference gene primers served as the basis for estimated nucleated cell counts. TCRdb keeps only in-frame clones here, not all; method: immunoSEQ multiplex PCR. V, J and clone size reflect that table, while D and trimming were determined from the DNA. The profile covers over 200,000 clones, with around 84% appearing a single time and approximately 2.4% taken by the ten largest. The sample comes from a study of blood T cell repertoires in COVID-19. Study overall: The origin of the acute and convalescent COVID-19 samples was the United States, Italy and Spain. PBMCs, B-cell-depleted T cells, or T cells provided the cDNA or gDNA that made up the material.

CDR1 and CDR2 (germline): MNHEY, SVGEGT. The CDR3 runs to 14 residues. Trimming removed 2 bases at V and 4 bases at J, with 11 bases between. Sequenced: peripheral blood. V is TRBV6-2 or TRBV6-3 and J is TRBJ1-2; D call uncertain. The sequence came from a middle-aged man who had recovered from COVID-19. CDR3 loop: CASSYPSEPYGYTF. Written as DNA, the CDR3 is TGTGCCAGCAGTTACCCCTCAGAACCCTATGGCTACACCTTC.